This is a list of T cell receptor beta chains from one sample in a study of T cell responses to AZD1222 COVID-19 vaccine. The assay was immunoSEQ multiplex PCR, and TCRdb's table has in-frame clones only and misses some. The repertoire holds roughly 120,000 clones, with roughly 89% as singletons. Source: peripheral blood, taken 28 days after the second AZD1222 dose. The receptor set was obtained from an adult who received the AZD1222 COVID-19 vaccine. Both conserved end residues are part of each CDR3. The order of the fields is J gene, clone size, V gene, D gene, CDR3 protein, CDR3 DNA. The D gene is left open where the match is weak. A clone size is listed for some rows: how often the clone was seen (once, few, many), or a class if it is expanded.

J: TRBJ2-3
size: NA
V: TRBV7-8
D: NA
CDR3: CASSFGGGDTQYF
DNA: TGTGCCAGCAGCTTCGGAGGGGGGGATACGCAGTATTTT

J: TRBJ1-1
size: NA
V: TRBV7-9
D: NA
CDR3: CASSPPNTEAFF
DNA: TGTGCCAGCAGCCCCCCCAACACTGAAGCTTTCTTT

J: TRBJ1-2
size: NA
V: TRBV27
D: TRBD1
CDR3: CASSLTGAGGYTF
DNA: TGTGCCAGCAGTTTAACAGGGGCGGGTGGCTACACCTTC

J: TRBJ1-2
size: NA
V: TRBV6-5
D: NA
CDR3: CASSSTPPQRNYGYTF
DNA: TGTGCCAGCAGTTCTACACCCCCTCAGCGAAACTATGGCTACACCTTC

J: TRBJ1-3
size: NA
V: TRBV12-3/TRBV12-4
D: TRBD1
CDR3: CASSTGQGDTIYF
DNA: TGTGCCAGCAGTACGGGACAGGGGGACACCATATATTTT

J: TRBJ1-4
size: NA
V: TRBV5-1
D: NA
CDR3: CASSLAASYNEKLFF
DNA: TGCGCCAGCAGCTTGGCCGCTAGCTATAATGAAAAACTGTTTTTT

J: TRBJ1-1
size: NA
V: TRBV6-5
D: NA
CDR3: CASGPRRPAFF
DNA: TGTGCCAGCGGGCCACGAAGACCGGCTTTCTTT

J: TRBJ1-6
size: NA
V: TRBV27
D: NA
CDR3: CASSFRGSPLHF
DNA: TGTGCCAGCAGTTTCCGGGGTTCACCCCTCCACTTT

J: TRBJ2-3
size: NA
V: TRBV4-1
D: TRBD2
CDR3: CASSQESTSGGITDTQYF
DNA: TGCGCCAGCAGCCAAGAAAGTACTAGCGGGGGGATCACAGATACGCAGTATTTT

J: TRBJ1-4
size: NA
V: TRBV5-1
D: TRBD1
CDR3: CASSFTTGREKLFF
DNA: TGCGCCAGCAGCTTTACGACAGGGAGAGAAAAACTGTTTTTT

J: TRBJ1-1
size: NA
V: TRBV27
D: NA
CDR3: CASSLLGSGTEAFF
DNA: TGTGCCAGCAGTTTACTGGGGAGCGGCACTGAAGCTTTCTTT

J: TRBJ1-2
size: NA
V: TRBV14
D: NA
CDR3: CASSRGAGISLSGYTF
DNA: TGTGCCAGCAGCCGGGGCGCAGGGATTTCCCTCAGCGGCTACACCTTC

J: TRBJ2-2
size: once
V: TRBV10-3
D: NA
CDR3: CAIAAGQPNTGELFF
DNA: TGTGCCATCGCCGCGGGACAGCCTAACACCGGGGAGCTGTTTTTT

J: TRBJ1-3
size: NA
V: TRBV6-5
D: NA
CDR3: CASSYDSNLAGNTIYF
DNA: TGTGCCAGCAGTTACGACAGCAACCTCGCAGGAAACACCATATATTTT

J: TRBJ2-1
size: NA
V: TRBV4-1
D: TRBD2
CDR3: CASSQPSGAANEQFF
DNA: TGCGCCAGCAGCCAACCTAGCGGGGCGGCCAATGAGCAGTTCTTC

J: TRBJ2-5
size: NA
V: TRBV19
D: TRBD1
CDR3: CASSQGQGAWTQYF
DNA: TGTGCCAGTAGTCAAGGACAGGGAGCCTGGACCCAGTACTTC

J: TRBJ2-5
size: NA
V: TRBV2
D: NA
CDR3: CASSELGYVEETQYF
DNA: TGTGCCAGCAGTGAACTAGGGTACGTGGAGGAGACCCAGTACTTC

J: TRBJ1-2
size: NA
V: TRBV2
D: NA
CDR3: CASPLEGREAGYTF
DNA: TGTGCCAGCCCTCTGGAGGGCAGGGAGGCTGGCTACACCTTC

J: TRBJ2-7
size: NA
V: TRBV18
D: TRBD1
CDR3: CASSAGTGGYEQYF
DNA: TGTGCCAGCTCGGCCGGGACAGGGGGATACGAGCAGTACTTC

J: TRBJ1-2
size: NA
V: TRBV19
D: NA
CDR3: CASSTVPGGNGYTF
DNA: TGTGCCAGTAGTACCGTACCGGGGGGCAATGGCTACACCTTC

J: TRBJ1-1
size: once
V: TRBV6-5
D: NA
CDR3: CASRPDGATTAFF
DNA: TGTGCCAGCAGACCGGACGGCGCCACTACCGCTTTCTTT

J: TRBJ1-1
size: NA
V: TRBV5-6
D: TRBD1
CDR3: CASRLTGGDTEAFF
DNA: TGTGCCAGCAGACTGACAGGGGGGGACACTGAAGCTTTCTTT

J: TRBJ2-5
size: NA
V: TRBV10-1
D: TRBD2
CDR3: CASSESTSGKETQYF
DNA: TGCGCCAGCAGTGAGTCCACTAGCGGGAAAGAGACCCAGTACTTC

J: TRBJ1-5
size: NA
V: TRBV27
D: NA
CDR3: CASSPRGQYSNQPQHF
DNA: TGTGCCAGCAGTCCCCGAGGACAGTATAGCAATCAGCCCCAGCATTTT

J: TRBJ1-4
size: NA
V: TRBV28
D: TRBD1
CDR3: CASSRDRVEEKLFF
DNA: TGTGCCAGCAGTCGGGACAGGGTTGAAGAAAAACTGTTTTTT

J: TRBJ1-2
size: NA
V: TRBV6-5
D: NA
CDR3: CASSDDGYTF
DNA: TGTGCCAGCAGCGATGATGGCTACACCTTC

J: TRBJ2-5
size: few
V: TRBV12-3/TRBV12-4
D: NA
CDR3: CASSNRARETQYF
DNA: TGTGCCAGCAGCAACAGGGCCCGGGAGACCCAGTACTTC

J: TRBJ1-1
size: NA
V: TRBV7-3
D: TRBD1
CDR3: CASSLRQGETEAFF
DNA: TGTGCCAGCAGCTTGCGACAGGGGGAAACTGAAGCTTTCTTT

J: TRBJ2-1
size: NA
V: TRBV7-9
D: TRBD2
CDR3: CASSFLLAGGGQFF
DNA: TGTGCCAGCAGCTTCCTACTAGCGGGAGGGGGACAGTTCTTC

J: TRBJ2-3
size: NA
V: TRBV7-9
D: NA
CDR3: CASSEGVDTQYF
DNA: TGTGCCAGCAGCGAAGGAGTAGATACGCAGTATTTT

J: TRBJ2-7
size: NA
V: TRBV19
D: TRBD1
CDR3: CASSPRTGGSPEQYF
DNA: TGTGCCAGTAGTCCCCGGACAGGGGGCTCGCCCGAGCAGTACTTC

J: TRBJ2-2
size: NA
V: TRBV5-1
D: NA
CDR3: CASSLDRPNTGELFF
DNA: TGCGCCAGCAGCTTGGACAGACCGAACACCGGGGAGCTGTTTTTT

J: TRBJ2-3
size: NA
V: TRBV7-9
D: NA
CDR3: CASSLGLGRGTDTQYF
DNA: TGTGCCAGCAGCTTAGGTCTAGGTCGAGGCACAGATACGCAGTATTTT

J: TRBJ1-1
size: NA
V: TRBV11-3
D: NA
CDR3: CASSPLQNENTEAFF
DNA: TGTGCCAGCAGCCCTTTACAGAACGAGAACACTGAAGCTTTCTTT

J: TRBJ1-3
size: NA
V: TRBV10-3
D: NA
CDR3: CAISVGPKSSGNTIYF
DNA: TGTGCCATCAGTGTAGGGCCCAAGTCTTCTGGAAACACCATATATTTT

J: TRBJ2-3
size: NA
V: TRBV6-5
D: NA
CDR3: CASSYFGGEDTQYF
DNA: TGTGCCAGCAGTTACTTCGGGGGTGAAGATACGCAGTATTTT

J: TRBJ1-1
size: NA
V: TRBV18
D: NA
CDR3: CASSGGNTEAFF
DNA: TGTGCCAGCTCAGGGGGAAACACTGAAGCTTTCTTT

J: TRBJ2-2
size: NA
V: TRBV30
D: NA
CDR3: CANSGTGELFF
DNA: TGTGCCAATTCTGGGACCGGGGAGCTGTTTTTT

J: TRBJ2-7
size: once
V: TRBV5-1
D: TRBD2
CDR3: CASSLDGLVNEQYF
DNA: TGCGCCAGCAGCTTGGATGGACTAGTCAACGAGCAGTACTTC

J: TRBJ2-7
size: NA
V: TRBV27
D: TRBD1
CDR3: CASSVGQASSGEQYF
DNA: TGTGCCAGCAGTGTGGGACAGGCTAGCTCTGGCGAGCAGTACTTC

J: TRBJ2-2
size: NA
V: TRBV4-2
D: NA
CDR3: CASSLEDTNTGELFF
DNA: TGTGCCAGCAGCCTAGAGGATACGAACACCGGGGAGCTGTTTTTT

J: TRBJ2-2
size: NA
V: TRBV18
D: TRBD1
CDR3: CASSPMDRGNTGELFF
DNA: TGTGCCAGCTCACCAATGGACAGGGGGAACACCGGGGAGCTGTTTTTT

J: TRBJ2-7
size: NA
V: TRBV30
D: NA
CDR3: CAWSVSQGGLYF
DNA: TGTGCCTGGAGTGTGTCTCAGGGGGGTCTGTACTTC

J: TRBJ2-1
size: NA
V: TRBV30
D: NA
CDR3: CAWSSSRTNEQFF
DNA: TGTGCCTGGAGTTCCTCCAGGACAAATGAGCAGTTCTTC

J: TRBJ2-5
size: NA
V: TRBV5-1
D: NA
CDR3: CASSSQETQYF
DNA: TGCGCCAGCAGCTCCCAAGAGACCCAGTACTTC

J: TRBJ2-2
size: NA
V: TRBV7-9
D: NA
CDR3: CASSLEVYSGGELFF
DNA: TGTGCCAGCAGCTTAGAGGTTTATTCAGGAGGGGAGCTGTTTTTT

J: TRBJ2-7
size: NA
V: TRBV11-2
D: NA
CDR3: CASSSQTRPYEQYF
DNA: TGTGCCAGCAGCTCCCAGACGCGGCCGTACGAGCAGTACTTC

J: TRBJ2-7
size: NA
V: TRBV6-6
D: TRBD1
CDR3: CASSWPDRGHEQYF
DNA: TGTGCCAGCAGTTGGCCGGACAGGGGACACGAGCAGTACTTC

J: TRBJ1-2
size: NA
V: TRBV6-6
D: TRBD1
CDR3: CASSYLGQGGRGYTF
DNA: TGTGCCAGCAGTTACCTTGGACAGGGAGGGAGAGGCTACACCTTC

J: TRBJ2-7
size: few
V: TRBV28
D: NA
CDR3: CASSGGGRVLNFHEQYF
DNA: TGTGCCAGCAGTGGCGGTGGCAGGGTATTGAACTTCCACGAGCAGTACTTC

J: TRBJ2-7
size: NA
V: TRBV7-2
D: TRBD2
CDR3: CASSLGSSGGYEQYF
DNA: TGTGCCAGCAGCTTAGGGAGTAGCGGGGGTTACGAGCAGTACTTC

J: TRBJ1-6
size: NA
V: TRBV2
D: TRBD1
CDR3: CASLGQGDSPLHF
DNA: TGTGCCAGCCTAGGACAGGGTGATTCACCCCTCCACTTT

J: TRBJ2-7
size: NA
V: TRBV19
D: NA
CDR3: CASSMFGGVYEQYF
DNA: TGTGCCAGTAGTATGTTTGGGGGTGTCTACGAGCAGTACTTC

J: TRBJ1-1
size: NA
V: TRBV6-5
D: TRBD1
CDR3: CASGTGPMNTEAFF
DNA: TGTGCCAGCGGGACAGGGCCGATGAACACTGAAGCTTTCTTT

J: TRBJ1-5
size: NA
V: TRBV7-9
D: NA
CDR3: CASSFSNQPQHF
DNA: TGTGCCAGCAGCTTTTCTAATCAGCCCCAGCATTTT

J: TRBJ1-6
size: once
V: TRBV9
D: TRBD1
CDR3: CASSVAEGALNSPLHF
DNA: TGTGCCAGCAGCGTAGCGGAGGGGGCCCTTAATTCACCCCTCCACTTT

J: TRBJ1-1
size: NA
V: TRBV12-3/TRBV12-4
D: NA
CDR3: CASSFRNTEAFF
DNA: TGTGCCAGCAGTTTCCGGAACACTGAAGCTTTCTTT

J: TRBJ1-5
size: NA
V: TRBV28
D: NA
CDR3: CASSFEAGAGIFQPQHF
DNA: TGTGCCAGCAGTTTTGAGGCAGGGGCGGGTATATTTCAGCCCCAGCATTTT

J: TRBJ1-2
size: NA
V: TRBV7-9
D: TRBD1
CDR3: CASSQTGQGFNYGYTF
DNA: TGTGCCAGCAGCCAAACGGGACAGGGCTTTAACTATGGCTACACCTTC